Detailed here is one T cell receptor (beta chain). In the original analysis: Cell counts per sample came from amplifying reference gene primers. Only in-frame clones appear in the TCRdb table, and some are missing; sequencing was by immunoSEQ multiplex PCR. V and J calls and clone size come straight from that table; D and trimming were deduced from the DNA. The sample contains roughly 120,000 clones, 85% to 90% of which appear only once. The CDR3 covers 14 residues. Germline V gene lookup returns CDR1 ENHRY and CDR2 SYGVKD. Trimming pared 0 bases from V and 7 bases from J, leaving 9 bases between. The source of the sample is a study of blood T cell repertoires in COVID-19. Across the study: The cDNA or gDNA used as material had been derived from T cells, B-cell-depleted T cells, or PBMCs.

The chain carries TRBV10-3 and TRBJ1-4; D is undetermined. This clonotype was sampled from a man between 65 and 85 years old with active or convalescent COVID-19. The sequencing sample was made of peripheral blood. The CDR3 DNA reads TGTGCCATCAGTGAGTCGGAAAGGAGTGAAAAACTGTTTTTT. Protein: CAISESERSEKLFF.